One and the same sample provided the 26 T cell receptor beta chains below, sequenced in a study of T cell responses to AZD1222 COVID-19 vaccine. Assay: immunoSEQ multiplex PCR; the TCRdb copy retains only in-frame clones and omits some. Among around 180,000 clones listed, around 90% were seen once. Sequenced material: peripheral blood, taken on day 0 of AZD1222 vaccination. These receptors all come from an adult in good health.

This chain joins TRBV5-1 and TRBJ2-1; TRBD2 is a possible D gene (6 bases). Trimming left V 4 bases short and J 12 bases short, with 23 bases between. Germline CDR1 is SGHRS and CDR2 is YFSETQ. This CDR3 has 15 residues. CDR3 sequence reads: CASSDGTGGTMLQFF. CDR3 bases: TGCGCCAGCAGCGACGGGACCGGGGGAACAATGTTGCAGTTCTTC. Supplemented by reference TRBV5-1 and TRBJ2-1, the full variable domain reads KAGVTQTPRYLIKTRGQQVTLSCSPISGHRSVSWYQQTPGQGLQFLFEYFSETQRNKGNFPGRFSGRQFSNSRSEMNVSTLELGDSALYLCASSDGTGGTMLQFFGPGTRLTVL.

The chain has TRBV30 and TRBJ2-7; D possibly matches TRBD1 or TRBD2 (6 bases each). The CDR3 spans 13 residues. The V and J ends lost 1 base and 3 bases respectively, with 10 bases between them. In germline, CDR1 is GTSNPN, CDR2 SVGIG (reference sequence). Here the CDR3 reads CAWSAGAVYEQYF. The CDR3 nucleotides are TGTGCCTGGAGTGCGGGGGCCGTCTACGAGCAGTACTTC.

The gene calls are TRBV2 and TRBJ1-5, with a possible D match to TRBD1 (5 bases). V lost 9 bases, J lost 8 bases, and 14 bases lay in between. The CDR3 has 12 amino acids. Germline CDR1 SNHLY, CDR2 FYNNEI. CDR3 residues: CASGGGPKPQHF. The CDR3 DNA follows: TGTGCCAGTGGGGGGGGACCAAAGCCCCAGCATTTT.

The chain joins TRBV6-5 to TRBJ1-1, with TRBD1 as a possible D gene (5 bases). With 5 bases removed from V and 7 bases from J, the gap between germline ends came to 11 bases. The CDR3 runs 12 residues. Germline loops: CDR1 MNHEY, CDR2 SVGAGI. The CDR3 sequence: CASSTWTFEAFF. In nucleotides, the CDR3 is TGTGCCAGCAGTACCTGGACATTTGAAGCTTTCTTT.

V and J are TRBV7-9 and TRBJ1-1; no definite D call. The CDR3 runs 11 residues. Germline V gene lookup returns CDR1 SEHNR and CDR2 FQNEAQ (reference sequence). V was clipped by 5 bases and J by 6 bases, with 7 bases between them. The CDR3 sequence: CASSKGPEAFF. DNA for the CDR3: TGTGCCAGCAGCAAAGGTCCTGAAGCTTTCTTT.

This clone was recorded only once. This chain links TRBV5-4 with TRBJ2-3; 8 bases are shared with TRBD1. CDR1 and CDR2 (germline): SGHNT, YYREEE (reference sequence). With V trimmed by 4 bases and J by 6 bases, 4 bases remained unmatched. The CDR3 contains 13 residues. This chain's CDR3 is CASSVDRADTQYF. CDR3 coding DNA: TGTGCCAGCAGCGTGGACAGGGCGGATACGCAGTATTTT.

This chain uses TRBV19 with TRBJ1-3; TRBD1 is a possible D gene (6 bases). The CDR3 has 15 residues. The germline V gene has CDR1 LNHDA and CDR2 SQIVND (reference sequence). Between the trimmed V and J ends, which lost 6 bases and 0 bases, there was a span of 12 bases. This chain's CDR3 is CASRPGQSSGNTIYF. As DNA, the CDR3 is TGTGCCAGTAGGCCGGGACAAAGCTCTGGAAACACCATATATTTT.

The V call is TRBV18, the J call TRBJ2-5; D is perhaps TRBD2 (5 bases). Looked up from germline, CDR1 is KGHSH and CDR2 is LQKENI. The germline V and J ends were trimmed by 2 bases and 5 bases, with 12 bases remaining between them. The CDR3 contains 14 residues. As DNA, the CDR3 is TGTGCCAGCTCACCAGGGCACGAGGGCGAGACCCAGTACTTC. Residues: CASSPGHEGETQYF.

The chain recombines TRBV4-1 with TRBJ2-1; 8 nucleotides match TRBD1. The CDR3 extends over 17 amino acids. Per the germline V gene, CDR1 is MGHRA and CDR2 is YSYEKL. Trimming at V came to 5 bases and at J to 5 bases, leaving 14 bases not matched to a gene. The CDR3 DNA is TGCGCCAGCAGCGCAGGGGGCGCAGGCTTTACTGACAATGAGCAGTTCTTC. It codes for CASSAGGAGFTDNEQFF.

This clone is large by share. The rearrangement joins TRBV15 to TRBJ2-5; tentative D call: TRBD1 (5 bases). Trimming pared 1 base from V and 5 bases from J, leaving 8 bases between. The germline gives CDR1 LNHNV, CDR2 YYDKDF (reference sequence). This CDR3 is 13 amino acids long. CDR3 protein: CATSRVKGETQYF. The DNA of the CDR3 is TGTGCCACCAGCAGAGTTAAGGGGGAGACCCAGTACTTC.

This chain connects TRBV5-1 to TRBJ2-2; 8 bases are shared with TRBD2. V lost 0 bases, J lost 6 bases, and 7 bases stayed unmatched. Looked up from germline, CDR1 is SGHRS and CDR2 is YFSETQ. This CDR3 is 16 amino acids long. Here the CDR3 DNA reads TGCGCCAGCAGCTTGGAGGTCGGGGGGGCCTCCGGGGAGCTGTTTTTT. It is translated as CASSLEVGGASGELFF.

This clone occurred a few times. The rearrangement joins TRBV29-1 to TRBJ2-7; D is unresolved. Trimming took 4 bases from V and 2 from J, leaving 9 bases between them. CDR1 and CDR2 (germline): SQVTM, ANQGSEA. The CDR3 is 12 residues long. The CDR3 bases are TGCAGCGTTGGAAAGGGTACCTACGAGCAGTACTTC. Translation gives CSVGKGTYEQYF.

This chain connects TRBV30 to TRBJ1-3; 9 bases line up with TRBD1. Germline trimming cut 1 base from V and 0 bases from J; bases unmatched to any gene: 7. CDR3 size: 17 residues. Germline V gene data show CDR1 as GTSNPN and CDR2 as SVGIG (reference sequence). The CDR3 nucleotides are TGTGCCTGGAGTGCGGACAGGGGTATGAGCTCTGGAAACACCATATATTTT. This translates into CAWSADRGMSSGNTIYF. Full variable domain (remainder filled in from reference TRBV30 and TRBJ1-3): SQTIHQWPATLVQPVGSPLSLECTVEGTSNPNLYWYRQAAGRGLQLLFYSVGIGQISSEVPQNLSASRPQDRQFILSSKKLLLSDSGFYLCAWSADRGMSSGNTIYFGEGSWLTVV.

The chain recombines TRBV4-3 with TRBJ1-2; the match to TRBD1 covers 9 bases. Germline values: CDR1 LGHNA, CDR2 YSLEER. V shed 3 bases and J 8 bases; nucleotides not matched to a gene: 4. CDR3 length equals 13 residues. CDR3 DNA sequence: TGCGCCAGCAGCCAGTGGACAGGGGAGGGCTACACCTTC. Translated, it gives CASSQWTGEGYTF.

The CDR3 DNA sequence: TGCAGCGTTGCCAGGGATAGCAATCAGCCCCAGCATTTT. Translated, it gives CSVARDSNQPQHF. V is TRBV29-1 and J is TRBJ1-5; D might be TRBD1 (5 bases). Looked up from germline, CDR1 is SQVTM and CDR2 is ANQGSEA. The CDR3 length is 13 residues. Trimming shortened V by 4 bases and J by 0 bases, and 7 bases separated the two germline ends. Full variable domain (remainder filled in from reference TRBV29-1 and TRBJ1-5): SAVISQKPSRDICQRGTSLTIQCQVDSQVTMMFWYRQQPGQSLTLIATANQGSEATYESGFVIDKFPISRPNLTFSTLTVSNMSPEDSSIYLCSVARDSNQPQHFGDGTRLSIL.

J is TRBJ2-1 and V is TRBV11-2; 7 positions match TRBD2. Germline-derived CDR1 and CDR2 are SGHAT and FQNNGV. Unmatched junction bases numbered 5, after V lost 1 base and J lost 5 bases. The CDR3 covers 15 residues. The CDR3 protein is CASSLVGAGNNEQFF. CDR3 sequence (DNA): TGTGCCAGCAGCTTAGTCGGAGCGGGGAACAATGAGCAGTTCTTC.

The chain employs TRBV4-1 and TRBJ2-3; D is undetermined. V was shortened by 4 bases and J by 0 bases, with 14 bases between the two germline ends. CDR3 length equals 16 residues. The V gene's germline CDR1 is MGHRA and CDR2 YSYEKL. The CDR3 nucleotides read TGCGCCAGCAGCCTCAAAGCCCTGACTAGCACAGATACGCAGTATTTT. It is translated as CASSLKALTSTDTQYF.

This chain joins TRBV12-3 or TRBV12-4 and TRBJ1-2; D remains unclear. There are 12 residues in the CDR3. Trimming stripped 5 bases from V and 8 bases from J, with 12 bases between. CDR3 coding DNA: TGTGCCAGCAGTCCCGAACAAGGGGGCTACACCTTC. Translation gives CASSPEQGGYTF.

CDR3 sequence (DNA): TGCGCCAGGGGAATCACTGAGCTGGGAAACTATGGCTACACCTTC. This sequence encodes CARGITELGNYGYTF. V and J are TRBV10-1 and TRBJ1-2; no firm D call. The CDR3 spans 15 residues. Germline V lookup: CDR1 WNHNN, CDR2 SYGVQD (reference sequence). The ends were cut back, 9 bases at V and 2 bases at J, with 19 bases in the middle.

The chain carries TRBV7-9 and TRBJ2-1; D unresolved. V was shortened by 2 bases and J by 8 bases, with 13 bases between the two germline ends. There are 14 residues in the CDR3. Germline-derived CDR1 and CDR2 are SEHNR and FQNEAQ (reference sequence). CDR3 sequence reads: CASSLLSPPDEQFF. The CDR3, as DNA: TGTGCCAGCAGCTTATTATCCCCGCCCGATGAGCAGTTCTTC.

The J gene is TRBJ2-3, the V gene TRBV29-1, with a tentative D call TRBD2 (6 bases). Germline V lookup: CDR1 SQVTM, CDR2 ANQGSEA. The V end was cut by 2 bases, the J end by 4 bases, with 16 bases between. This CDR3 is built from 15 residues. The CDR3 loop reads CSVERPGVKADTQYF. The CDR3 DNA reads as TGCAGCGTTGAAAGGCCGGGGGTAAAGGCAGATACGCAGTATTTT.

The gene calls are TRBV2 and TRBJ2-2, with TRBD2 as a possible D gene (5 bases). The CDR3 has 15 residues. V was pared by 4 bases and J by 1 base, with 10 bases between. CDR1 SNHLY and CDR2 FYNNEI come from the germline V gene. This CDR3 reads CASSAAGENTGELFF. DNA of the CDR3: TGTGCCAGCAGTGCCGCCGGGGAGAACACCGGGGAGCTGTTTTTT.

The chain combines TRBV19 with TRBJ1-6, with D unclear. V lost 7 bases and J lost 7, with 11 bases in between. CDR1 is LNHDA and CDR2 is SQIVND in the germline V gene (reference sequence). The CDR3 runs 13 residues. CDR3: CASNQALNSPLHF. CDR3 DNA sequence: TGTGCCAGTAATCAGGCTCTAAATTCACCCCTCCACTTT.

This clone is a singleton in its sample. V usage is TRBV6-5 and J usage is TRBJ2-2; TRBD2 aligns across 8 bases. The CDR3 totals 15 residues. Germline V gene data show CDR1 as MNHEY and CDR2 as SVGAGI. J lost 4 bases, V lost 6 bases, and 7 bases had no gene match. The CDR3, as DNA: TGTGCCAGCAGCCCCGCGGGGGGCGGCACCGGGGAGCTGTTTTTT. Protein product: CASSPAGGGTGELFF.

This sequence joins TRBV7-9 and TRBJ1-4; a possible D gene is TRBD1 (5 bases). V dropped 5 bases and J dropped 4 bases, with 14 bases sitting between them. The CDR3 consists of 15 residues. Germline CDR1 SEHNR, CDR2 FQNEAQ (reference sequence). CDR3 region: CASSLLDMDNEKLFF. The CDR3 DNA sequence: TGTGCCAGCAGCCTCTTGGACATGGATAATGAAAAACTGTTTTTT.

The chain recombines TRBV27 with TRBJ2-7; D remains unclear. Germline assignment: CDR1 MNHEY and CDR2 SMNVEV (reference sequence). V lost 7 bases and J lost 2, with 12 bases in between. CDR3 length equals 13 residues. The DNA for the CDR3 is TGTGCCAGCAAGAGGACGCTGACCTACGAGCAGTACTTC. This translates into CASKRTLTYEQYF.